This T cell receptor beta chain was captured by sequencing in a study of human T cells and chemical hapten exposure. As for the study in general: Once 0.01% DPC had been applied to the upper back by patch test, readings were taken at 6 days.

Unique molecular identifiers were attached to individual cDNA molecules during library preparation. Each CDR3 protein gets one entry after TCRdb re-called the RACE reads with MiXCR. The table has 250,000 or so distinct CDR3 sequences, over 8% seen once. Study results and limitations: In comparison with controls, expanded TCRs gave rise to a significantly larger number of large CDR3 similarity clusters.

V lost 1 base and J lost 1, with 12 bases in between. Per the germline V gene, CDR1 is MNHEY and CDR2 is SVGEGT. The CDR3 covers 16 residues. Note on this clonotype: Its specificity is unknown.

Stated time point: pre-sensitization, week 0. Noted treatment: therapeutic diphenylcyclopropenone sensitization with weekly scalp DPC. The study drew its donors from alopecia patients who were 18 to 70 years old and suitable for DPC. The receptor comes from a woman between 35 and 50 years old with alopecia areata. Some clones in this sample may be carry-over from other donors' samples. This chain joins TRBV6-2 or TRBV6-3 and TRBJ2-3; D might be TRBD1 (5 bases). The sample consisted of whole blood, taken in connection with sensitization to the hapten diphenylcyclopropenone (DPC). In nucleotides, the CDR3 is TGTGCCAGCAGTTACTTCCAGGGATGGGGCACAGATACGCAGTATTTT. Its protein is CASSYFQGWGTDTQYF.